A few counts support the clone carrying this T cell receptor beta chain. What it recognizes is unknown. Each CDR3 protein gets one entry after TCRdb re-called the RT-PCR reads with MiXCR. The sample lists 500,000 to 550,000 distinct CDR3 sequences, more than 7% seen once, with about an eighth in the top ten. The data were obtained in a study of response to subunit inactivated influenza vaccine. The ends were cut back, 0 bases at V and 2 bases at J, with 10 bases in the middle. Germline V lookup: CDR1 LGHNA, CDR2 YNFKEQ. The CDR3 contains 16 residues. Study-level findings and limits: A suggestion made by the authors is that each seasonal influenza vaccination recruits few new T cells.

This clonotype originated in a man in his fifties or sixties who received an inactivated influenza vaccine. V is TRBV4-2 and J is TRBJ2-2, with D perhaps TRBD1 (5 bases). This sample comprised PBMCs from blood, obtained 23 months after vaccination. The DNA for the CDR3 is TGTGCCAGCAGCCAAGATAAGGGGCTAAACACCGGGGAGCTGTTTTTT. As protein: CASSQDKGLNTGELFF.